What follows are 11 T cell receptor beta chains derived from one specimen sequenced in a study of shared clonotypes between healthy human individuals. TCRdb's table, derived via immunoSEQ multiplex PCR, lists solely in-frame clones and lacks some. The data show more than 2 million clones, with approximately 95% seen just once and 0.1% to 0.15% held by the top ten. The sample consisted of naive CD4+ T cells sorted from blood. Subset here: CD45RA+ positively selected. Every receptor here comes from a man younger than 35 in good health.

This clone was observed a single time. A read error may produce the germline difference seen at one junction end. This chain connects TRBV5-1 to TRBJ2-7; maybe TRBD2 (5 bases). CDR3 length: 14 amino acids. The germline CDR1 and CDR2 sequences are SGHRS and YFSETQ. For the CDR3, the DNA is TGTGCCAGCAGCTTGGGAGACGCATACTACGAGCAGTACTTC. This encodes CASSLGDAYYEQYF.

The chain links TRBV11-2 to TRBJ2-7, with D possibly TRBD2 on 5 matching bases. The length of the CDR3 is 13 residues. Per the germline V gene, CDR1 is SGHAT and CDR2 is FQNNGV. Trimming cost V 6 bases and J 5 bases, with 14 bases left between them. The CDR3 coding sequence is TGTGCCAGCAGGCGATTCGGGGTGCACGAGCAGTACTTC. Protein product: CASRRFGVHEQYF.

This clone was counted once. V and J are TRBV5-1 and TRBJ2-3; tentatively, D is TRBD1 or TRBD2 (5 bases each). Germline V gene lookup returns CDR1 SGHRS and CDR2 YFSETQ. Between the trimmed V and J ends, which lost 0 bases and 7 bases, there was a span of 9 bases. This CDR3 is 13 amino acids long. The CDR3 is CASSLVGTHTQYF. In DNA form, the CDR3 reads TGCGCCAGCAGCTTGGTGGGGACCCATACGCAGTATTTT.

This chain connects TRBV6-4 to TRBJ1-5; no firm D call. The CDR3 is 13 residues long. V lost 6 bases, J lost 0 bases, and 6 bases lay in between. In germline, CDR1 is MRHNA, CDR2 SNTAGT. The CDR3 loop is CASSRHSNQPQHF. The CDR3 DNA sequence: TGTGCCAGCAGCCGGCATAGCAATCAGCCCCAGCATTTT.

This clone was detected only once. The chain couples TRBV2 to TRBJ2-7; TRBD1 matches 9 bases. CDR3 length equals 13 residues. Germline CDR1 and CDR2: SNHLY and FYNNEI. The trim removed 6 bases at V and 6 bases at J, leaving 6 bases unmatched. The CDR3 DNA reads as TGTGCCAGCAGCACAGGGGGCGCTGGCGAGCAGTACTTC. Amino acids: CASSTGGAGEQYF.

The CDR3 DNA sequence: TGTGCCAGCAGCCCTGGAGTTGGTGGGGAGACCCAGTACTTC. Amino acids: CASSPGVGGETQYF. The V and J genes are TRBV9 and TRBJ2-5; D is ambiguous. There are 14 residues in the CDR3. Germline values: CDR1 SGDLS, CDR2 YYNGEE. V lost 4 bases, J lost 5 bases, and 15 bases lay in between.

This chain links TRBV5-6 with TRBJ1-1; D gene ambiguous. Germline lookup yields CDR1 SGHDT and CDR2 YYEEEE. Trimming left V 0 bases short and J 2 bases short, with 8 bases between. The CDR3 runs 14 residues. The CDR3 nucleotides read TGTGCCAGCAGCTTGGTAGGGATTAACACTGAAGCTTTCTTT. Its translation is CASSLVGINTEAFF.

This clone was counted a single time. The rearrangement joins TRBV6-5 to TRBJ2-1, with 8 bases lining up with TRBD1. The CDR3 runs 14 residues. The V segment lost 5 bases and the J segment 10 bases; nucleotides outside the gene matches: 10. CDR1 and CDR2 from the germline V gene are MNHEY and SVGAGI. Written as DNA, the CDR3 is TGTGCCAGCAGTCCGGGACAGGCCAGATGGGAGCAGTTCTTC. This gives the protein CASSPGQARWEQFF.

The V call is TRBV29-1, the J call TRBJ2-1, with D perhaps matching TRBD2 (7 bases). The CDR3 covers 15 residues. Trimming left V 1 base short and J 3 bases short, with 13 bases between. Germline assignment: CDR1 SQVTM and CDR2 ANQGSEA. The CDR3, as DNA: TGCAGCGTTGAAGGGGGGGGCTATGTCTACAATGAGCAGTTCTTC. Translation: CSVEGGGYVYNEQFF.

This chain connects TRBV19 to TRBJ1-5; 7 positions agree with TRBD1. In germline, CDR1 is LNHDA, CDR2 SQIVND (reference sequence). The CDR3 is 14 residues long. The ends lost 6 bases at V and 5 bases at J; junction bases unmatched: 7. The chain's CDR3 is CASRIQGPYQPQHF. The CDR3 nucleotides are TGTGCCAGTAGGATACAGGGGCCCTATCAGCCCCAGCATTTT. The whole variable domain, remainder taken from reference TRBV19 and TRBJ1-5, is DGGITQSPKYLFRKEGQNVTLSCEQNLNHDAMYWYRQDPGQGLRLIYYSQIVNDFQKGDIAEGYSVSREKKESFPLTVTSAQKNPTAFYLCASRIQGPYQPQHFGDGTRLSIL.

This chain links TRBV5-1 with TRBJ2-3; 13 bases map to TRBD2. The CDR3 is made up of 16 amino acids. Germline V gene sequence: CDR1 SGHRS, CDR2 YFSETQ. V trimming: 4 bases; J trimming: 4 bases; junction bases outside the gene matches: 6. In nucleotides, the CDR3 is TGCGCCAGCAGCGTCCCCGGGACTAGCGGGGCAGATACGCAGTATTTT. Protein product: CASSVPGTSGADTQYF.